This TCR beta chain was captured in a study of cytomegalovirus exposure and HLA in healthy donors. Findings and caveats of the study: Later work found that TCR association rates differed between HLA loci; DRB1 had the most and HLA-C the fewest.

The CDR3 sequence is 16 residues long. Trimming cost V 3 bases and J 4 bases, with 19 bases left between them. Germline V gives CDR1 MGHRA, CDR2 YSYEKL. The donors gave bone marrow, and they were healthy. In regard to this clone: Its antigen is undetermined.

Primers for the PCR totalled 60 Vbeta and 13 Jbeta. The table came from immunoSEQ multiplex PCR; TCRdb's copy has only in-frame clones and leaves some out. The top ten clones hold around 2% of a sample with roughly 150,000 clones, around 77% of them seen once. This TCR came from a man aged 50 or older in good health and CMV-seropositive. The V gene is TRBV4-1, the J gene TRBJ2-7; D is possibly TRBD2 (6 bases). Sequences were obtained from PBMCs. The CDR3 loop reads CASSQSGLFGSYEQYF. CDR3 bases: TGCGCCAGCAGCCAGTCGGGACTTTTCGGGTCTTACGAGCAGTACTTC.